A selection of T cell receptor beta chains follows, all from one sample in a study of blood T cell repertoires in COVID-19. Assay used: immunoSEQ multiplex PCR; TCRdb lists only in-frame clones, some missing. The data show 490,000 or so clones, approximately 88% seen once. The sample taken for sequencing was PBMCs or T cells enriched from blood (not recorded which). The source of these receptors is a woman in her 40s who had recovered from COVID-19. Both conserved end residues are part of each CDR3. D genes are given only for firm matches. Where a row states a size, it is once, few, many or the class of an expanded clone; other rows omit it.

j_call,v_call,clone_size,d_call,cdr3_aa
TRBJ2-7,TRBV9,-,TRBD2,CASSVDPGGGEQYF
TRBJ2-1,TRBV27,-,-,CASSLSVSLPYNEQFF
TRBJ1-5,TRBV18,-,-,CASSPQGYSNQPQHF
TRBJ2-7,TRBV28,once,TRBD2,CASRRPGRERGGYEQYF
TRBJ2-5,TRBV3-1/TRBV3-2,-,-,CASSPNRTRCGGLETQYF
TRBJ2-7,TRBV7-2,once,TRBD1,CASSSQPGTAEYEQYF
TRBJ1-1,TRBV6-4,-,-,CASSDGHRNTEAFF
TRBJ2-4,TRBV3-1/TRBV3-2,-,TRBD1,CASGVGTGKNIQYF
TRBJ1-1,TRBV11-3,-,-,CASTGRENTEAFF
TRBJ1-5,TRBV7-9,-,-,CASSSMGYQPQHF
TRBJ2-2,TRBV12-3/TRBV12-4,-,-,CASKRGAGELFF
TRBJ2-7,TRBV5-1,-,TRBD2,CASSLAGISYEQYF
TRBJ1-1,TRBV6-4,-,-,CASSRTGGNTEAFF
TRBJ2-5,TRBV7-9,-,-,CASSLVGRGPETQYF
TRBJ1-1,TRBV6-1,-,TRBD1,CASRRGGAFDTEAFF
TRBJ1-1,TRBV24-1,-,-,CATSGEVVIMNTEAFF
TRBJ1-1,TRBV7-2,-,-,CASSLALLNMNTEAFF
TRBJ2-3,TRBV28,-,-,CATKTGGNTDTQYF
TRBJ2-7,TRBV30,-,TRBD2,CAWDSGRALEQYF
TRBJ2-2,TRBV30,-,TRBD2,CAWRLLAGAGELFF
TRBJ2-2,TRBV19,-,TRBD2,CASRRGAGGSGELFF
TRBJ2-1,TRBV5-4,-,TRBD2,CASSLASSSGIYNEQFF
TRBJ2-3,TRBV5-1,-,TRBD1,CASSLDPGTGTDTQYF
TRBJ1-2,TRBV15,-,-,CATSRTGGEIYGYTF
TRBJ2-7,TRBV10-2,few,-,CASSGERLPSYEQYF
TRBJ1-1,TRBV25-1,-,-,CASRTQQNTEAFF